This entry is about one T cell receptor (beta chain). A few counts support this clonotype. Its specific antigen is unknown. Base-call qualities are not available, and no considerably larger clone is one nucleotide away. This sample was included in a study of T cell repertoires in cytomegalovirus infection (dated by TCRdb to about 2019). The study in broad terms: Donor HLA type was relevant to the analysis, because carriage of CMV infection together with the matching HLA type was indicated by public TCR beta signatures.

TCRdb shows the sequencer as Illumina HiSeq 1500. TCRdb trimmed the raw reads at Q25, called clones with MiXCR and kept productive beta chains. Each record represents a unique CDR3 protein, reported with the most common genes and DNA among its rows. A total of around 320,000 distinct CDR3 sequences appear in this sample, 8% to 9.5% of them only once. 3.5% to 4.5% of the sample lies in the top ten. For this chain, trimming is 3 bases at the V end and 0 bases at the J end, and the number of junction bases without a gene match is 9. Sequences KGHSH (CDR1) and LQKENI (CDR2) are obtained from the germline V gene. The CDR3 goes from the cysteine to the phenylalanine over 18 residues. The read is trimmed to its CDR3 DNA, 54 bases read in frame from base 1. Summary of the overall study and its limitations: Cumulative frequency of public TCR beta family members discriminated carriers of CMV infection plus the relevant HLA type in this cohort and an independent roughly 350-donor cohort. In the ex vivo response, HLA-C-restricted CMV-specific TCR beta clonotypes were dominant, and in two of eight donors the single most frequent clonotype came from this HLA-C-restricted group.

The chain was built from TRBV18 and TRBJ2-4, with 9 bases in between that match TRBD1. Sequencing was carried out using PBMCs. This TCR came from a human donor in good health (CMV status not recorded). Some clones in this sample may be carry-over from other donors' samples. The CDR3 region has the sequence CASSPVTGGSVAKNIQYF. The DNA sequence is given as TGTGCCAGCTCACCTGTGACAGGGGGGAGTGTAGCCAAAAACATTCAGTACTTC. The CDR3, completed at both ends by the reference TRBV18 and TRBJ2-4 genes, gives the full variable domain NAGVMQNPRHLVRRRGQEARLRCSPMKGHSHVYWYRQLPEEGLKFMVYLQKENIIDESGMPKERFSAEFPKEGPSILRIQQVVRGDSAAYFCASSPVTGGSVAKNIQYFGAGTRLSVL.